The TCR beta chain described here comes from a study of cytotoxic CD8 clonotypes in ibrutinib-treated CLL. Background on the study: Response sampling came at median around eleven months of treatment, ranging about 6 to 40 months.

From germline, CDR1 is SGHRS and CDR2 YFSETQ. CDR3 length: 14 amino acids. With 4 bases clipped from V and 7 bases from J, the junction kept 8 bases outside the gene matches. Details on this clone: Its antigen is still unknown.

The data were produced by immunoSEQ multiplex PCR, yet TCRdb's version contains in-frame clones alone and is incomplete. The table lists over 200,000 clones, about four fifths of them singletons, with roughly 11% in the top ten. The study, taken as a whole, reports: Ibrutinib response saw clonality rise, and progression saw it return toward baseline. Shared public clonotypes were rare, and on treatment they either got smaller or stayed the same.

V is TRBV5-1 and J is TRBJ1-5; 7 bases agree with TRBD1. Sequences were derived from PBMCs, sampled after 12 months of ibrutinib treatment. This receptor was taken from a human donor with chronic lymphocytic leukemia. This CDR3 reads CASSPTGFEQPQHF. The DNA for the CDR3 is TGCGCCAGCAGCCCGACAGGGTTTGAACAGCCCCAGCATTTT.